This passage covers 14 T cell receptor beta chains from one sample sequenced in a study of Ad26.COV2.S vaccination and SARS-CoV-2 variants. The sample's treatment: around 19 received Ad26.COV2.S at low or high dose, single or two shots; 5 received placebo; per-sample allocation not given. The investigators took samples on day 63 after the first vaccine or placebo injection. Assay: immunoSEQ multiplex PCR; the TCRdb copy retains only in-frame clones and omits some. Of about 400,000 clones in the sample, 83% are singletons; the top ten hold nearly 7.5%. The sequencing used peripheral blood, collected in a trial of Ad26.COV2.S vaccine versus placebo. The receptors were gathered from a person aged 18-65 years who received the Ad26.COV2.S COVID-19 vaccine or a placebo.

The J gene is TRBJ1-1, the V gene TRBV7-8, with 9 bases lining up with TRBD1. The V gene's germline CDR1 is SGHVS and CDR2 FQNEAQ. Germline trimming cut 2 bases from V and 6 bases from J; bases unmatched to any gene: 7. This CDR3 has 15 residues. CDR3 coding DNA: TGTGCCAGCAGCTTACCACTGTGGACAGGGGCTGAAGCTTTCTTT. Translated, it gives CASSLPLWTGAEAFF.

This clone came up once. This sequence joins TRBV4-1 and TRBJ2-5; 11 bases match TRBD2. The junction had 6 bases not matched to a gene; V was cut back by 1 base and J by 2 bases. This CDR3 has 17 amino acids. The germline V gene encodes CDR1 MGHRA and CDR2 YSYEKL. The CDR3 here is CASSQGQLAGDQETQYF. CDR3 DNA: TGCGCCAGCAGCCAAGGGCAACTAGCGGGAGATCAAGAGACCCAGTACTTC.

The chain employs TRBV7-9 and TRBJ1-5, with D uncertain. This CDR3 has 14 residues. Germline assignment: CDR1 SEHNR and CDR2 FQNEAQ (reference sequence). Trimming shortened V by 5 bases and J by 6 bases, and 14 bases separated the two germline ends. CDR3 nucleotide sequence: TGTGCCAGCAGCCCAAGCGGGGTAGGTCAGCCCCAGCATTTT. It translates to CASSPSGVGQPQHF. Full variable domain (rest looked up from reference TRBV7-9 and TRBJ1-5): DTGVSQNPRHKITKRGQNVTFRCDPISEHNRLYWYRQTLGQGPEFLTYFQNEAQLEKSRLLSDRFSAERPKGSFSTLEIQRTEQGDSAMYLCASSPSGVGQPQHFGDGTRLSIL.

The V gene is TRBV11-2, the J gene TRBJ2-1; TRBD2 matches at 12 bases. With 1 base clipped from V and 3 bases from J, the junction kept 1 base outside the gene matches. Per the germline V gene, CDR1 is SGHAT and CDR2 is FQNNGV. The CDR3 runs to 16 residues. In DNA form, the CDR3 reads TGTGCCAGCAGCTTAGGGACTAGCGGGATCTACAATGAGCAGTTCTTC. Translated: CASSLGTSGIYNEQFF.

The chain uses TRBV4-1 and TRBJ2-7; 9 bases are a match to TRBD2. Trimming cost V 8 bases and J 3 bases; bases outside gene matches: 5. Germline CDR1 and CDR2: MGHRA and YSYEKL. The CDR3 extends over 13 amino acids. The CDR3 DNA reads TGCGCCAGCTCCGCGGGAGGGAACTACGAGCAGTACTTC. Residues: CASSAGGNYEQYF.

The CDR3 bases are TGTGCCATCAGTGAGCCCCCGGGTAATGAAAAACTGTTTTTT. This encodes CAISEPPGNEKLFF. The chain combines TRBV10-3 with TRBJ1-4; D not certain. The CDR3 extends over 14 amino acids. Trimming shortened V by 2 bases and J by 4 bases, and 8 bases separated the two germline ends. Germline CDR1 is ENHRY and CDR2 is SYGVKD.

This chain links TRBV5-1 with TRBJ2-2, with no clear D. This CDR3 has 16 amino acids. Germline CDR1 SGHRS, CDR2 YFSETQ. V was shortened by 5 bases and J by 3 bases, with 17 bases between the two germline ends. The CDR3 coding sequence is TGCGCCAGCAGGGTCTCGCCACATGGGGACACCGGGGAGCTGTTTTTT. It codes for CASRVSPHGDTGELFF.

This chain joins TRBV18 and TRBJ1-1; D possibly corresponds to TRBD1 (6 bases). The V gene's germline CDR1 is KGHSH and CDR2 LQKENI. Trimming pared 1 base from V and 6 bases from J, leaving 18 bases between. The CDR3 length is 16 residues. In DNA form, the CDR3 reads TGTGCCAGCTCACCACTTAAAGGACAGAATAGCGCTGAAGCTTTCTTT. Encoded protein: CASSPLKGQNSAEAFF.

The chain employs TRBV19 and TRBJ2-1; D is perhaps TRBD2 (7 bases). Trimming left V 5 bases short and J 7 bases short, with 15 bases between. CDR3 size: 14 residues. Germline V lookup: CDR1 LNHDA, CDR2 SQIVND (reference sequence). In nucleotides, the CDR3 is TGTGCCAGTAGTGGGGGGGCCGTTTGGAATGAGCAGTTCTTC. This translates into CASSGGAVWNEQFF.

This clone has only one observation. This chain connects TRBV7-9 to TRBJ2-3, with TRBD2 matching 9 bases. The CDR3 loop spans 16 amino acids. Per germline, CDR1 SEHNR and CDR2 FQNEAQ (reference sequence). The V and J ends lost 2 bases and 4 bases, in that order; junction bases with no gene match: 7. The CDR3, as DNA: TGTGCCAGCAGCTTAAAGCTAGCGGGAATGTCAGATACGCAGTATTTT. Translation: CASSLKLAGMSDTQYF.

This CDR3 is CASSLDGGNTDTQYF. DNA of the CDR3: TGTGCCAGCAGCTTGGACGGAGGGAACACAGATACGCAGTATTTT. The rearrangement links TRBV7-3 to TRBJ2-3; tentative D call: TRBD2 (6 bases). V lost 3 bases, J lost 2 bases, and 12 bases lay in between. CDR3 length equals 15 residues. Germline CDR1 and CDR2: SGHTA and FQGTGA.

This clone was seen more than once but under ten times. The DNA of the CDR3 is TGTGCCAGCAGCCAACTCGACAGGGGTGGCTACACCTTC. It codes for CASSQLDRGGYTF. The gene calls are TRBV3-1 (or the pseudogene TRBV3-2) and TRBJ1-2, with 8 bases aligning to TRBD1. CDR3 length: 13 residues. The ends lost 2 bases at V and 7 bases at J; junction bases unmatched: 3. Germline lookup yields CDR1 LGHDT and CDR2 YNNKEL (reference sequence).

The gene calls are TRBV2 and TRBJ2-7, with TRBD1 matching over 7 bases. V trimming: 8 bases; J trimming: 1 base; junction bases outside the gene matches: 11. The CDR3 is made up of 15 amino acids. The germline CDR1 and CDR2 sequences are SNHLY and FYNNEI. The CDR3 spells CASREGAVLSYEQYF. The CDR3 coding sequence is TGTGCCAGCCGAGAGGGGGCGGTACTTTCCTACGAGCAGTACTTC.

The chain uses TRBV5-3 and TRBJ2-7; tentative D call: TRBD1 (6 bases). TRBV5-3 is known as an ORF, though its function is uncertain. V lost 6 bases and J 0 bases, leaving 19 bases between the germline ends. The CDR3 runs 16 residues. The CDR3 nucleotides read TGTGCCAGAAAGCTAATCCCCACAGGGCTCTCCTACGAGCAGTACTTC. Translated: CARKLIPTGLSYEQYF.